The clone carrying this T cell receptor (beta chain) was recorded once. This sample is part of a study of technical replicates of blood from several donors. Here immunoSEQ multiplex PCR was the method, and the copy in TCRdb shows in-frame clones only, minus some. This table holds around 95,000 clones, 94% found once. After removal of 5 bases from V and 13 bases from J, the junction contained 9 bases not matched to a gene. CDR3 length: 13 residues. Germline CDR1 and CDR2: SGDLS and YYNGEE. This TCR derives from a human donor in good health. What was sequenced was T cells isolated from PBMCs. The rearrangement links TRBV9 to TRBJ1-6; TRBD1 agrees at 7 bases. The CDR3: CASRKADRAPLHF. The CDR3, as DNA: TGTGCCAGCAGGAAGGCAGACAGGGCTCCCCTCCACTTT. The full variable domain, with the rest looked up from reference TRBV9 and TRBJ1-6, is DSGVTQTPKHLITATGQRVTLRCSPRSGDLSVYWYQQSLDQGLQFLIQYYNGEERAKGNILERFSAQQFPDLHSELNLSSLELGDSALYFCASRKADRAPLHFGNGTRLTVT.